This T cell receptor beta chain was identified in a study of CD8 T cells in ankylosing spondylitis. Trimming took 5 bases from V and 5 from J; bases not matched to a gene: 9. In germline, CDR1 is MDHEN, CDR2 SYDVKM. The CDR3 consists of 16 residues. Study-level findings and limits: In synovial fluid and blood from reactive arthritis, some motif variants were previously reported. Clones linked to the disease showed a CD8+ phenotype. They occurred at relatively low frequencies in peripheral blood. What appeared characteristic of ankylosing spondylitis blood was a TCR beta motif of fewer than ten highly homologous variants. Enrichment of disease-linked clones was reportedly significant in matched ankylosing spondylitis synovial fluid.

Comments on this clonotype: No antigen is known for it.

Quantitative barcoded 5'-RACE was used to prepare TCR beta libraries. From the 5' RACE reads, TCRdb called clonotypes with MiXCR, one entry per CDR3 protein. The sample lists over 600,000 distinct CDR3 sequences, 19% occurring once. This TCR was recovered from a male donor with ankylosing spondylitis. Sequencing was done on a sample of blood, either unsorted or a sorted T cell fraction (not recorded which). This sequence joins TRBV28 and TRBJ1-5; 10 nucleotides match TRBD1. CDR3 nucleotide sequence: TGTGCCAGCAGTATAACGACAGGGGGCTACGATCAGCCCCAGCATTTT. This codes for CASSITTGGYDQPQHF.